The rows below give T cell receptor beta chains drawn from one sample of a study of PD-1 blockade in classical Hodgkin lymphoma. Sequenced by immunoSEQ multiplex PCR; TCRdb stores in-frame clones only, minus some. This table holds more than 4,500 clones, about 90% found once. Sequenced sample: CD8+ T cells from blood. Source of these receptors: a human donor with classical Hodgkin lymphoma. The CDR3 runs from the conserved cysteine through the conserved F or W. A D gene is named only where the DNA matches it firmly. A row's size may be missing; if present it is once, few, many or a size class.

J	V	size	D	length	CDR3	DNA
TRBJ2-3	TRBV18	.	.	13	CASSGAVTDTQYF	TGTGCCAGCTCAGGGGCGGTCACAGATACGCAGTATTTT
TRBJ1-1	TRBV25-1	.	.	14	CASSETRRNTEAFF	TGTGCCAGCAGTGAAACGAGACGTAACACTGAAGCTTTCTTT
TRBJ2-1	TRBV25-1	.	.	17	CASTRSNLDSSYNEQFF	TGTGCCAGCACCCGATCCAACCTGGACAGCTCCTACAATGAGCAGTTCTTC
TRBJ2-3	TRBV11-2	.	TRBD2	15	CASSLPAGATDTQYF	TGTGCCAGCAGCTTACCAGCGGGAGCTACAGATACGCAGTATTTT
TRBJ1-5	TRBV6-4	.	.	13	CASSDTGNQPQHF	TGTGCCAGCAGTGACACGGGTAATCAGCCCCAGCATTTT
TRBJ2-3	TRBV6-4	.	TRBD2	13	CASSFSGTDTQYF	TGTGCCAGCAGTTTTAGCGGGACAGATACGCAGTATTTT
TRBJ1-6	TRBV7-9	.	.	18	CASSLVSGGSRKNSPLHF	TGTGCCAGCAGCTTAGTATCCGGGGGTTCGCGGAAAAATTCACCCCTCCACTTT
TRBJ2-1	TRBV7-6	.	TRBD2	15	CASSPRGLVDNEQFF	TGTGCCAGCAGCCCCAGGGGACTAGTCGACAATGAGCAGTTCTTC
TRBJ2-3	TRBV19	.	.	14	CASSGALATDTQYF	TGTGCCAGTAGTGGGGCACTAGCCACAGATACGCAGTATTTT
TRBJ1-1	TRBV30	.	TRBD1	12	CAWRGTAGPAFF	TGTGCCTGGAGGGGGACAGCCGGGCCAGCTTTCTTT
TRBJ2-2	TRBV6-4	.	.	16	CASSDSPTIGTGELFF	TGTGCCAGCAGTGACTCTCCAACAATCGGAACGGGGGAGCTGTTTTTT
TRBJ2-1	TRBV7-9	few	.	13	CASSSVGRDEQFF	TGTGCCAGCAGCTCGGTGGGGCGGGATGAGCAGTTCTTC
TRBJ2-5	TRBV27	.	.	13	CASSKGPQETQYF	TGTGCCAGCAGTAAGGGGCCACAAGAGACCCAGTACTTC
TRBJ2-1	TRBV19	.	TRBD2	14	CASSGREDYNEQFF	TGTGCCAGTTCCGGGCGGGAGGACTACAATGAGCAGTTCTTC
TRBJ1-1	TRBV25-1	.	.	11	CASRTAIEAFF	TGTGCCAGCAGGACAGCGATCGAAGCTTTCTTT
TRBJ2-3	TRBV7-3	.	TRBD2	18	CASSERAGLAGVTDTQYF	TGTGCCAGCAGCGAACGAGCTGGACTAGCGGGAGTCACAGATACGCAGTATTTT
TRBJ1-2	TRBV5-1	.	.	18	CASSTWPRSGQAGYGYTF	TGCGCCAGCAGCACATGGCCCCGATCCGGGCAGGCTGGCTATGGCTACACCTTC
TRBJ1-2	TRBV9	.	TRBD1	13	CASSHGTVDGYTF	TGTGCCAGCAGCCATGGGACAGTGGATGGCTACACCTTC
TRBJ2-5	TRBV7-9	.	.	17	CASSPDLVVGTQETQYF	TGTGCCAGCAGCCCCGATTTGGTAGTCGGTACGCAAGAGACCCAGTACTTC
TRBJ1-5	TRBV2	.	.	14	CASRQGNGNQPQHF	TGTGCCAGCCGTCAGGGGAATGGCAATCAGCCCCAGCATTTT
TRBJ2-2	TRBV6-4	.	.	16	CASSDASSGAAGELFF	TGTGCCAGCAGTGACGCCTCTTCCGGGGCCGCCGGGGAGCTGTTTTTT
TRBJ1-3	TRBV19	.	.	17	CASSIVPGVSSGNTIYF	TGTGCCAGTAGTATAGTACCGGGAGTAAGCTCTGGAAACACCATATATTTT
TRBJ2-7	TRBV4-1	few	.	14	CASSQEFHPYEQYF	TGCGCCAGCAGCCAAGAATTCCATCCGTACGAGCAGTACTTC
TRBJ2-5	TRBV7-3	.	TRBD2	19	CASSQKTSGRAGGQETQYF	TGTGCCAGCAGCCAAAAGACTAGCGGGAGGGCCGGAGGGCAAGAGACCCAGTACTTC
TRBJ2-7	TRBV4-1	.	.	14	CASSLRPNSYEQYF	TGCGCCAGCAGCCTTCGGCCTAACAGCTACGAGCAGTACTTC
TRBJ2-7	TRBV28	.	TRBD1	14	CASSFRQGGYEQYF	TGTGCCAGCAGTTTTCGACAGGGGGGTTACGAGCAGTACTTC
TRBJ1-5	TRBV25-1	.	.	14	CASSGQEINQPQHF	TGTGCCAGCAGTGGACAGGAAATCAATCAGCCCCAGCATTTT
TRBJ2-3	TRBV6-4	.	.	14	CASSERSSTDTQYF	TGTGCCAGCAGTGAAAGGTCAAGCACAGATACGCAGTATTTT
TRBJ2-2	TRBV2	.	.	14	CASSSDSGTGELFF	TGTGCCAGTTCATCGGACTCGGGGACCGGGGAGCTGTTTTTT
TRBJ2-7	TRBV6-5	.	.	12	CARLGGGYEQYF	TGTGCCCGCTTGGGGGGCGGCTACGAGCAGTACTTC
TRBJ2-2	TRBV27	.	.	15	CASSPDRVSTGELFF	TGTGCCAGCAGCCCGGACAGAGTAAGCACCGGGGAGCTGTTTTTT
TRBJ2-3	TRBV14	.	TRBD2	15	CASSQRSGAVSTQYF	TGTGCCAGCAGCCAGCGGAGCGGGGCTGTAAGTACGCAGTATTTT
TRBJ2-1	TRBV6-1	.	.	15	CASSEKSEGHDEQFF	TGTGCCAGCAGTGAAAAATCTGAGGGGCATGATGAGCAGTTCTTC
TRBJ2-1	TRBV25-1	large	.	13	CASSELQGDEQFF	TGTGCCAGCAGTGAATTACAGGGTGATGAGCAGTTCTTC
TRBJ2-6	TRBV25-1	.	.	18	CATQTGTRTKAGANVLTF	TGTGCCACCCAGACAGGCACCAGGACGAAAGCGGGGGCCAACGTCCTGACTTTC
TRBJ2-3	TRBV6-1	.	TRBD1	16	CASSEAETGGTDTQYF	TGTGCCAGCAGTGAAGCTGAGACAGGGGGCACAGATACGCAGTATTTT
TRBJ1-5	TRBV15	.	.	14	CATSGAGVSEPQHF	TGTGCCACCAGCGGAGCGGGGGTGAGCGAGCCCCAGCATTTT
TRBJ2-3	TRBV25-1	once	.	15	CASSEENRHTDTQYF	TGTGCCAGCAGTGAAGAGAACAGGCACACAGATACGCAGTATTTT
TRBJ1-2	TRBV7-9	.	.	13	CASSLNHNYGYTF	TGTGCCAGCAGCCTCAACCACAACTATGGCTACACCTTC
TRBJ2-7	TRBV11-1	.	.	15	CASSRERTVPYEQYF	TGTGCCAGCAGCCGAGAGCGGACCGTCCCCTACGAGCAGTACTTC